This record covers a single TCR beta chain. This entry belongs to a study of blood T cell repertoires in COVID-19. Per germline, CDR1 MNHEY and CDR2 SMNVEV (reference sequence). V dropped 6 bases and J dropped 1; count of bases not matched to a gene: 7. This CDR3 comprises 15 residues. Authors' data handling: Counts of nucleated cells, estimated from reference gene primer amplification, were obtained. Clones were read by immunoSEQ multiplex PCR, and TCRdb kept only the in-frame ones, dropping some. From that table come the V and J calls and clone size; the DNA was used to work out D and trimming. Of roughly 250,000 clones listed, 85% to 90% were seen once; the top ten hold approximately 12%. During active infection, Seattle patients enrolled and were then monitored through disease.

Sequencing was done on a sample of peripheral blood. The chain combines TRBV27 with TRBJ2-7; TRBD2 matches at 9 bases. This TCR was sampled from a woman aged 25 to 39 with COVID-19, enrolled during active disease. The DNA of the CDR3 is TGTGCCAGCAGCACCCTCCTAGCGGGATCCTACGAGCAGTACTTC. It translates to CASSTLLAGSYEQYF.